This is a list of T cell receptor beta chains from one sample in a study of cytomegalovirus exposure and HLA in healthy donors. Profiling relied on immunoSEQ multiplex PCR, and the TCRdb table lists in-frame clones only, not all of them. This table holds 150,000 to 200,000 clones, about three quarters found once. Sequences were obtained from PBMCs. These receptors were taken from a woman between 40 and 50 years old in good health and CMV-seropositive. The CDR3 runs from the conserved cysteine through the conserved F or W. A D gene is named only where the DNA matches it firmly. Part of the rows lack a size; the others show once, few, many or a class for expanded clones.

>15|TRBV2|.|TRBJ2-3|.
TGTGCCAGCAGTGAGGGGAGGGGGGGCACAGATACGCAGTATTTT
CASSEGRGGTDTQYF
>11|TRBV5-1|many|TRBJ2-5|.
TGCGCCAGCAGCTTGCCGGAGACCCAGTACTTC
CASSLPETQYF
>12|TRBV28|.|TRBJ1-6|.
TGTGCCATCACAGGGAGAAATTCACCCCTCCACTTT
CAITGRNSPLHF
>12|TRBV28|.|TRBJ1-5|.
TGTGCCACCCAGGGGACGAATCAGCCCCAGCATTTT
CATQGTNQPQHF
>17|TRBV15|once|TRBJ2-5|.
TGTGCCACCAGCAGAGATGTGTTTGGCGGGGTCCAAGAGACCCAGTACTTC
CATSRDVFGGVQETQYF
>16|TRBV27|.|TRBJ2-5|.
TGTGCCAGCAGTTTACGGGGGTCAGTCCCTATGTGGACCCAGTACTTC
CASSLRGSVPMWTQYF
>15|TRBV6-1|.|TRBJ2-3|TRBD2
TGTGCCAGCAGTTCCCTAGCGGGGGGGCCCGATACGCAGTATTTT
CASSSLAGGPDTQYF
>14|TRBV10-3|.|TRBJ1-2|TRBD1
TGTGCCATCAGGAAGGGACAGGGTAACTATGGCTACACCTTC
CAIRKGQGNYGYTF
>14|TRBV5-6|.|TRBJ1-1|TRBD1
TGTGCCAGCAGCAAGGGGACAGTGAACACTGAAGCTTTCTTT
CASSKGTVNTEAFF
>16|TRBV19|.|TRBJ2-3|.
TGTGCCAGTAGTATAGCCGCGGGGGCCGGGAGGGATACGCAGTATTTT
CASSIAAGAGRDTQYF
>15|TRBV6-6|.|TRBJ1-6|TRBD1
TGTGCCAGCAGCCCTACTGACAGGGCGGGTTCACCCCTCCACTTT
CASSPTDRAGSPLHF
>13|TRBV2|.|TRBJ1-1|TRBD1
TGTGCCGGACAGGGGGCAGGGAACACTGAAGCTTTCTTT
CAGQGAGNTEAFF
>18|TRBV28|.|TRBJ2-1|.
TGTGCCAGCAGGGAGCGGGGTTGGAAATACAGGGAATACAATGAGCAGTTCTTC
CASRERGWKYREYNEQFF
>14|TRBV29-1|few|TRBJ2-2|TRBD1
TGCAGCGTTGTGACAGGGGGGAACACCGGGGAGCTGTTTTTT
CSVVTGGNTGELFF
>14|TRBV29-1|.|TRBJ2-3|TRBD2
TGCAGCGCCCCGAGAGCGGGGAGCACAGATACGCAGTATTTT
CSAPRAGSTDTQYF
>17|TRBV11-2|.|TRBJ1-4|TRBD1
TGTGCCAGCAGCCAATTGGGACAGCTCAAGGATAATGAAAAACTGTTTTTT
CASSQLGQLKDNEKLFF
>16|TRBV11-2|.|TRBJ2-1|.
TGTGCCAGCAGCTTAGATTTCCAGGGTCTGCTCAATGAGCAGTTCTTC
CASSLDFQGLLNEQFF
>13|TRBV7-9|.|TRBJ1-1|.
TGTTCCAGCAGCTTGATGGGGGGTACTGAAGCTTTCTTT
CSSSLMGGTEAFF
>15|TRBV9|few|TRBJ1-2|TRBD1
TGTGCCAGCAGCGGTGGGCCGGGACAGGCTTTCAGTTACACCTTC
CASSGGPGQAFSYTF
>12|TRBV30|few|TRBJ2-5|.
TGTGCCTGGAGTACTAACCAAGAGACCCAGTACTTC
CAWSTNQETQYF
>14|TRBV6-1|.|TRBJ1-1|.
TGTGCCAGCAGGATTCAGGGAATGAACACTGAAGCTTTCTTT
CASRIQGMNTEAFF
>19|TRBV7-2|.|TRBJ2-5|TRBD2
TGTGCCAGCAGCTTCAGGGGCCGGGCTAGCGGGGGGGGCGGGGAGACCCAGTACTTC
CASSFRGRASGGGGETQYF
>14|TRBV2|.|TRBJ1-2|.
TGTGCCAGCAGCGTTGGCGGAATCGGGTATGGCTACACCTTC
CASSVGGIGYGYTF
>19|TRBV21-1|.|TRBJ2-7|.
TGTGCCAGCAGCAAAATGTTGGGACTAGCGGGGGGACAATCCTACGAGCAGTACTTC
CASSKMLGLAGGQSYEQYF
>15|TRBV12-5|few|TRBJ2-1|.
TGTGCTAGTGGGTCTGGCATAAATATCCACAATGAGCAGTTCTTC
CASGSGINIHNEQFF
>15|TRBV7-6|.|TRBJ2-1|TRBD2
TGTGCCAGCAGCTTATTAGCGGGGGGGCCTGATGAGCAGTTCTTC
CASSLLAGGPDEQFF